This TCR beta chain emerged from a study of breast tumors, draining lymph nodes, adjacent tissues. TCRdb re-derived calls from the multiplex PCR reads in MiXCR, one entry per CDR3 protein. The sample has approximately 130,000 distinct CDR3 sequences, around 20% seen once; the top ten hold 2% to 2.5%. Trimming pared 3 bases from V and 6 bases from J, leaving 21 bases between. The length of the CDR3 is 17 residues. Germline V lookup: CDR1 LNHDA, CDR2 SQIVND (reference sequence). Points on this clonotype: This may arise from a read error, as a much more abundant clone is one base away.

The lymph nodes were axillary draining lymph nodes from breast cancer patients. The sequence derives from a female donor with breast cancer. Some clones in this sample may be carry-over from other donors' samples. The chain couples TRBV19 to TRBJ1-5; D is unresolved. Sequencing used axillary lymph node tissue. This CDR3 reads CASSIMASDGRIQPQHF. The CDR3 coding sequence is TGTGCCAGTAGTATCATGGCTAGCGACGGGAGGATTCAGCCCCAGCATTTT.